Listed below are T cell receptor beta chains from one sample, sequenced in a study of spatial heterogeneity in lung cancer. Using its own MiXCR run on the 5' RACE reads, TCRdb lists one record per CDR3 protein. Of about 23,000 distinct CDR3 sequences in the sample, around 3.2% were seen once. The input for sequencing was PBMCs, taken at surgery. These receptors were collected from a female donor with early-stage non-small cell lung cancer. Both conserved end residues are trimmed from each CDR3. Fields, in order: V gene, J gene, CDR3 protein.

V gene: TRBV5-1; J gene: TRBJ1-1; CDR3 protein: ASSWTGWNTEAF
V gene: TRBV20-1; J gene: TRBJ2-1; CDR3 protein: SAIGESSYNEQF
V gene: TRBV6-2/TRBV6-3; J gene: TRBJ2-4; CDR3 protein: ASSKGWGNIQY
V gene: TRBV7-6; J gene: TRBJ2-7; CDR3 protein: ASSPSGRGYYEQY
V gene: TRBV11-3; J gene: TRBJ2-1; CDR3 protein: ASSHSGMGNEQF
V gene: TRBV18; J gene: TRBJ2-2; CDR3 protein: ASSPNLNTGELF
V gene: TRBV20-1; J gene: TRBJ2-2; CDR3 protein: SADRGPNTGELF
V gene: TRBV25-1; J gene: TRBJ1-3; CDR3 protein: ASSEAGSGNTIY
V gene: TRBV11-3; J gene: TRBJ2-3; CDR3 protein: ASSLALGRGADTQY
V gene: TRBV11-1; J gene: TRBJ2-1; CDR3 protein: ASSLGGLAGPNEQF